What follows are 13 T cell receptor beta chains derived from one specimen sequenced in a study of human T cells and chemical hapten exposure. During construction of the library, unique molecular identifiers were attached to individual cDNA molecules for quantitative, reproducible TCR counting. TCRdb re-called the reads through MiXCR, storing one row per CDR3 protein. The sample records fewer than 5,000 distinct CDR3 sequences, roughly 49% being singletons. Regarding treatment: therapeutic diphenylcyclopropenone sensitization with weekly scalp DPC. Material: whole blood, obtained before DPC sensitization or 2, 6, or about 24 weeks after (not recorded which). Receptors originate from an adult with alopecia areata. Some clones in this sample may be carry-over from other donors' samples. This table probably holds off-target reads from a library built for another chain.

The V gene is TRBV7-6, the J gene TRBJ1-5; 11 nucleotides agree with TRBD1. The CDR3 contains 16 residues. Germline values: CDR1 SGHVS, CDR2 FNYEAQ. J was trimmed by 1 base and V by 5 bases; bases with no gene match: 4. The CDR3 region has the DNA TGTGCCAGCAGCCAGGGACAGGGGGGAAGCAATCAGCCCCAGCATTTT. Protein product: CASSQGQGGSNQPQHF.

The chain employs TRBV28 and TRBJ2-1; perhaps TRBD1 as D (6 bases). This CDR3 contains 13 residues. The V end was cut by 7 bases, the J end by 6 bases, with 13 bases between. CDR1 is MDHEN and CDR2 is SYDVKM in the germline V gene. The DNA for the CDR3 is TGTGCCAGCAATCCTGACAGGATCAATGAGCAGTTCTTC. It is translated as CASNPDRINEQFF.

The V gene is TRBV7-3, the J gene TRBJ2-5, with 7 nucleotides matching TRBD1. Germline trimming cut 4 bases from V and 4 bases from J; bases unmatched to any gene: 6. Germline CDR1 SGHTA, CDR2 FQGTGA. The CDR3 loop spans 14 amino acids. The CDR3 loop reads CASSSTGYAETQYF. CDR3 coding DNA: TGTGCCAGCAGCTCGACAGGGTACGCAGAGACCCAGTACTTC.

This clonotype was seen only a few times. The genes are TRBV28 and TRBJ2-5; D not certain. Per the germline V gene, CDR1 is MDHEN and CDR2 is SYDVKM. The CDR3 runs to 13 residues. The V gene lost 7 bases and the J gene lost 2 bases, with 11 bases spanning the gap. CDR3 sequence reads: CASTRLAQETQYF. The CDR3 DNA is TGTGCCAGCACAAGACTTGCGCAAGAGACCCAGTACTTC.

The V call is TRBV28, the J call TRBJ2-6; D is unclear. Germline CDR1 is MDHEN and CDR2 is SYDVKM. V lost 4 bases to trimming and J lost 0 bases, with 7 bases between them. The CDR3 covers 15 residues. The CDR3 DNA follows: TGTGCCAGCAGTTCCCGGAGCTCTGGGGCCAACGTCCTGACTTTC. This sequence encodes CASSSRSSGANVLTF. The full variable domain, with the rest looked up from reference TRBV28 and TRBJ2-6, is DVKVTQSSRYLVKRTGEKVFLECVQDMDHENMFWYRQDPGLGLRLIYFSYDVKMKEKGDIPEGYSVSREKKERFSLILESASTNQTSMYLCASSSRSSGANVLTFGAGSRLTVL.

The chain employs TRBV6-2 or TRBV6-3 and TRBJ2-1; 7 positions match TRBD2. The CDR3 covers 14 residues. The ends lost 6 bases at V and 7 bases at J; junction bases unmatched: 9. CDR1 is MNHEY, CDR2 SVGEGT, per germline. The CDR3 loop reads CASSSPGGFNEQFF. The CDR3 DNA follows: TGTGCCAGCAGCAGCCCGGGGGGTTTTAATGAGCAGTTCTTC.

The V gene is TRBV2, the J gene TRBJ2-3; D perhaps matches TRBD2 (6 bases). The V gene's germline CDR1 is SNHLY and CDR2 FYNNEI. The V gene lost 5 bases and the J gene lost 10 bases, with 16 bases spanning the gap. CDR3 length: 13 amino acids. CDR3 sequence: CASSTRRDSSQYF. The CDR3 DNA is TGTGCCAGCAGTACCCGACGGGACTCGTCGCAGTATTTT.

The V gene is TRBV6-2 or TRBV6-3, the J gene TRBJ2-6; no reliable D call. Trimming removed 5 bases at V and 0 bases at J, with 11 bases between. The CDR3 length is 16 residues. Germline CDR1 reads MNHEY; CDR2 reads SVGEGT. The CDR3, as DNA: TGTGCCAGCAGTAAAATTGGAGACTCTGGGGCCAACGTCCTGACTTTC. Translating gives CASSKIGDSGANVLTF.

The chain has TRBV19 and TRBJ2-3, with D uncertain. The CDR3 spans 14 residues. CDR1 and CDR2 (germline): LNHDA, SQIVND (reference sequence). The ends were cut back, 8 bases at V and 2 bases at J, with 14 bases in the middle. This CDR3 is CASGDLGLTDTQYF. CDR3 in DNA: TGTGCCAGTGGAGACCTAGGCCTCACAGATACGCAGTATTTT.

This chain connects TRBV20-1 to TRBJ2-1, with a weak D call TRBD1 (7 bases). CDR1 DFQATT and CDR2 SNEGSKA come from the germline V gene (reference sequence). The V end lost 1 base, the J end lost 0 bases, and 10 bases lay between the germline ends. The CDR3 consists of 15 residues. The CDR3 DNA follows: TGCAGTGCTAGAGTCAGGGGGGTCTCCTACAATGAGCAGTTCTTC. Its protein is CSARVRGVSYNEQFF.

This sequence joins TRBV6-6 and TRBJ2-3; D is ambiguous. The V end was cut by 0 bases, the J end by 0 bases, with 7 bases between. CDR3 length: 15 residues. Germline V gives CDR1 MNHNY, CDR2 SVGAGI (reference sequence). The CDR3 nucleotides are TGTGCCAGCAGTTACTCAGAGGCGAGCACAGATACGCAGTATTTT. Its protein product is CASSYSEASTDTQYF.

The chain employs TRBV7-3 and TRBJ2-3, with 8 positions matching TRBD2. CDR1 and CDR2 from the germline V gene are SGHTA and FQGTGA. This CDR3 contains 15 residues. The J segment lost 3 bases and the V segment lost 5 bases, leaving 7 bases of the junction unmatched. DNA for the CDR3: TGTGCCAGCAGCCCAGGGACTAGAGGAACAGATACGCAGTATTTT. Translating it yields CASSPGTRGTDTQYF. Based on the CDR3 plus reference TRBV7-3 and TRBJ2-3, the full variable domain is GAGVSQTPSNKVTEKGKYVELRCDPISGHTALYWYRQSLGQGPEFLIYFQGTGAADDSGLPNDRFFAVRPEGSVSTLKIQRTERGDSAVYLCASSPGTRGTDTQYFGPGTRLTVL.

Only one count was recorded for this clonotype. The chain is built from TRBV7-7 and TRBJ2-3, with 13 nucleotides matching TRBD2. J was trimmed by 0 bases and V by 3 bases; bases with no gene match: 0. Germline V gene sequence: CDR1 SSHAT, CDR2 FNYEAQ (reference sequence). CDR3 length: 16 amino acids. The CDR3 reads CASSLGLAGSTDTQYF. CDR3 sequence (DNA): TGTGCCAGCAGCTTGGGACTAGCGGGGAGCACAGATACGCAGTATTTT. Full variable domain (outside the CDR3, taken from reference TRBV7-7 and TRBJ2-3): GAGVSQSPRYKVTKRGQDVTLRCDPISSHATLYWYQQALGQGPEFLTYFNYEAQPDKSGLPSDRFSAERPEGSISTLTIQRTEQRDSAMYRCASSLGLAGSTDTQYFGPGTRLTVL.